This T cell receptor beta chain was documented in a study of blood T cell repertoires in COVID-19. Study information: T cells, B-cell-depleted T cells, or PBMCs supplied cDNA or gDNA.

Method: immunoSEQ multiplex PCR; TCRdb's copy keeps in-frame clones and lacks some. Of around 300,000 clones listed, 89% were seen once; the top ten hold about 1.7%. Across 24 US areas, participants ranged in age from roughly 18 to 95 years. The study assigned cohorts using participant-reported clinical history. Before being deemed recovered, Cohort 3 donors had two negative PCRs, clearance, or symptom resolution. V lost 7 bases, J lost 1 base, and 16 bases lay in between. This CDR3 comprises 15 residues. CDR1 and CDR2 (germline): SNHLY, FYNNEI. Sequencing was carried out using PBMCs or T cells enriched from blood (not recorded which). This sequence joins TRBV2 and TRBJ1-1, with D perhaps matching TRBD1 (6 bases). The receptor was isolated from a woman between 40 and 55 years old who had recovered from COVID-19. The CDR3 nucleotides are TGTGCCAGCAATCGACAGGATGAAACGAACACTGAAGCTTTCTTT. Its protein product is CASNRQDETNTEAFF.